Sequencing of this TCR beta chain was carried out in a study of lymphopenia after photon versus proton radiotherapy. Study results and caveats: Post-nadir TCR diversity decline inversely tracked overall survival among those who died. Oligoclonal CD8+ Temra expansion after nadir drove photon patients' diversity drop. Relative stability marked proton patients; photon patients lost diversity and naive cells.

This CDR3 comprises 12 residues. Germline CDR1 and CDR2: SGHAT and FQNNGV. V was clipped by 2 bases and J by 1 base, with 2 bases between them. This clone was seen a single time. Antigen specificity is unknown. Other DNA sequences in the sample encode the same CDR3. TCRdb keeps only in-frame clones here, not all; method: immunoSEQ multiplex PCR. Of about 29,000 clones listed, around 90% are singletons. The sequence derives from a woman aged 60-75 years with cholangiocarcinoma. Some clones in this sample may be carry-over from other donors' samples. The genes are TRBV11-2 and TRBJ1-1; D unresolved. The sample was peripheral blood, taken from a patient treated with proton-based radiotherapy. The CDR3 region is CASSLQNTEAFF. The DNA for the CDR3 is TGTGCCAGCAGCTTACAGAACACTGAAGCTTTCTTT.